Presented here are 6 T cell receptor beta chains from one specimen sequenced in a study of OX40 agonist ivuxolimab in advanced cancers. Data came from immunoSEQ multiplex PCR; TCRdb stores just in-frame clones and leaves some out. Of about 58,000 clones listed, 82% are singletons. Here the sequenced sample was CD4+ or CD8+ T cells sorted from blood, taken in a trial of the OX40 agonist ivuxolimab. The receptors come from an adult with an advanced solid tumor such as melanoma, head and neck, liver or kidney cancer.

The rearrangement links TRBV7-8 to TRBJ2-1, with 8 bases fitting TRBD2. CDR1 and CDR2 from the germline V gene are SGHVS and FQNEAQ. The junction had 3 bases not matched to a gene; V was cut back by 2 bases and J by 0 bases. The CDR3 length is 16 residues. Here the CDR3 reads CASSLSGTSSYNEQFF. CDR3 coding DNA: TGTGCCAGCAGCTTATCAGGGACTAGCTCCTACAATGAGCAGTTCTTC.

The chain recombines TRBV7-2 with TRBJ2-2; TRBD2 matches at 12 bases. The V gene's germline CDR1 is SGHTA and CDR2 FQGNSA. Trimming at V came to 0 bases and at J to 7 bases, leaving 6 bases not matched to a gene. The CDR3 extends over 17 amino acids. This CDR3 reads CASSLAASGRAGGELFF. The CDR3 DNA is TGTGCCAGCAGCTTAGCGGCTAGCGGGAGGGCCGGCGGGGAGCTGTTTTTT.

J is TRBJ2-3 and V is TRBV4-1, with TRBD2 identical over 10 bases. Looked up from germline, CDR1 is MGHRA and CDR2 is YSYEKL. The CDR3 length is 15 residues. V was clipped by 3 bases and J by 4 bases; unmatched bases: 4. The CDR3 loop reads CASSHGLAESDTQYF. The DNA for the CDR3 is TGCGCCAGCAGCCACGGACTAGCGGAGTCAGATACGCAGTATTTT.

The chain links TRBV18 to TRBJ2-3; D is unresolved. This CDR3 region has 16 residues. V was shortened by 3 bases and J by 0 bases, with 13 bases between the two germline ends. Germline V CDR1 and CDR2: KGHSH, LQKENI. The CDR3 here is CASSPTQDPSTDTQYF. CDR3 DNA sequence: TGTGCCAGCTCACCTACCCAGGACCCTAGCACAGATACGCAGTATTTT.

This CDR3 reads CAWRAGVGYEQYF. The CDR3 bases are TGTGCCTGGAGGGCAGGGGTTGGCTACGAGCAGTACTTC. This chain uses TRBV30 with TRBJ2-7; maybe TRBD1 (6 bases). This CDR3 comprises 13 residues. Trimming stripped 3 bases from V and 3 bases from J, with 12 bases between. Germline V CDR1 and CDR2: GTSNPN, SVGIG (reference sequence).

The CDR3 loop reads CAWSFQGQGYTF. The CDR3 DNA sequence: TGTGCCTGGAGTTTCCAGGGACAGGGCTACACCTTC. The V gene is TRBV30, the J gene TRBJ1-2; TRBD1 matches 7 bases. There are 12 residues in the CDR3. The germline gives CDR1 GTSNPN, CDR2 SVGIG (reference sequence). V trimming: 2 bases; J trimming: 8 bases; junction bases outside the gene matches: 5.